The clone carrying this T cell receptor (beta chain) was seen many times. Its antigen is not known. This entry is derived from a study of neurological immune-mediated disorders. The CDR3 runs to 13 residues. From germline, CDR1 is SEHNR and CDR2 FQNEAQ (reference sequence). Trimming removed 7 bases from V and 4 bases from J, with 11 bases in between. The unsorted libraries were prepared from 2 million PBMCs (stored at -80 C). The cDNA was produced through 5'RACE with 10-nucleotide random UMIs. Every sequencing run produced over 160 million TCR-beta sequences, and the sequences from any one run covered 15-18 subjects. MiXCR was run by TCRdb on the 5' RACE reads, yielding one entry per CDR3 protein. The repertoire consists of around 50,000 distinct CDR3 sequences, with under 4.5% occurring once and the leading ten covering about 3.1%. Study observations and caveats: In multiple sclerosis patients, the repertoire cluster was unrelated to clinical or MRI findings.

The source material was PBMCs. The V and J genes are TRBV7-9 and TRBJ1-3; no definite D call. The source of this sequence is a woman in her thirties with multiple sclerosis. CDR3 DNA: TGTGCCAGCATCATCCTAGGGGGAAACACCATATATTTT. It codes for CASIILGGNTIYF. Full variable domain (remainder filled in from reference TRBV7-9 and TRBJ1-3): DTGVSQNPRHKITKRGQNVTFRCDPISEHNRLYWYRQTLGQGPEFLTYFQNEAQLEKSRLLSDRFSAERPKGSFSTLEIQRTEQGDSAMYLCASIILGGNTIYFGEGSWLTVV.